Shown below are 18 T cell receptor beta chains from a single sample sequenced in a study of blood T cell repertoires in COVID-19. The table came from immunoSEQ multiplex PCR; TCRdb's copy has only in-frame clones and leaves some out. This table holds 150,000 to 190,000 clones, about 88% found once. Sequencing was done on a sample of peripheral blood. The source is a woman aged 60-70 years with COVID-19, enrolled during active disease.

This chain connects TRBV3-1 (or the pseudogene TRBV3-2) to TRBJ1-1; D gene unclear. This CDR3 is 11 amino acids long. Per germline, CDR1 LGHDT and CDR2 YNNKEL (reference sequence). The V end was cut by 2 bases, the J end by 8 bases, with 6 bases between. CDR3 in amino acids: CASSQSTEAFF. The CDR3 DNA reads TGTGCCAGCAGCCAATCAACAGAAGCTTTCTTT.

The V gene is TRBV14, the J gene TRBJ1-3, with D unresolved. The germline V gene has CDR1 SGHDN and CDR2 FVKESK. V was cut by 8 bases and J by 4 bases, with 18 bases left in between. The CDR3 totals 15 residues. In DNA, the CDR3 is TGTGCCAGCGGACGTGATGCGGGTACAGGAAACACCATATATTTT. Its translation is CASGRDAGTGNTIYF.

The chain links TRBV6-5 to TRBJ1-2; no clear D. Trimming pared 6 bases from V and 3 bases from J, leaving 14 bases between. The CDR3 has 14 residues. Germline CDR1 and CDR2: MNHEY and SVGAGI. The DNA of the CDR3 is TGTGCCAGCAGGAGGTCCCTCGGTGACTATGGCTACACCTTC. It is translated as CASRRSLGDYGYTF.

The V gene is TRBV5-4, the J gene TRBJ2-7; unclear D gene. Trimming removed 4 bases at V and 2 bases at J, with 13 bases between. The CDR3 has 14 residues. Germline V gene sequence: CDR1 SGHNT, CDR2 YYREEE (reference sequence). The chain's CDR3 is CASSLSRNTYEQYF. The CDR3 DNA reads as TGTGCCAGCAGCCTGTCAAGAAACACCTACGAGCAGTACTTC.

A few counts support this clone. The chain joins TRBV11-3 to TRBJ2-2; no clear D. Trimming left V 5 bases short and J 6 bases short, with 10 bases between. Germline V gene lookup returns CDR1 SGHNT and CDR2 YENEEA. There are 13 residues in the CDR3. CDR3 nucleotide sequence: TGTGCCAGCAGCCTAGTAGCAGCCGGGGAGCTGTTTTTT. Residues: CASSLVAAGELFF.

V and J are TRBV5-4 and TRBJ2-7, with 12 bases that match TRBD1. The germline CDR1 and CDR2 sequences are SGHNT and YYREEE (reference sequence). V trimming: 2 bases; J trimming: 7 bases; junction bases outside the gene matches: 13. The CDR3 is 17 residues long. The CDR3, as DNA: TGTGCCAGCAGCTTATCCCCTTCGGGACAGGGGGCGCGTGAGCAGTACTTC. It specifies CASSLSPSGQGAREQYF.

This chain connects TRBV3-1 (or the pseudogene TRBV3-2) to TRBJ2-5; possible D gene TRBD1, 6 bases. Germline V gene sequence: CDR1 LGHDT, CDR2 YNNKEL (reference sequence). The CDR3 spans 14 residues. V gave up 4 bases and J gave up 5 bases, with 14 bases separating them. CDR3 bases: TGTGCCAGCAGCCGAACAGGGTCGGGGGAGACCCAGTACTTC. Translation: CASSRTGSGETQYF.

The rearrangement links TRBV3-1 (or the pseudogene TRBV3-2) to TRBJ2-1, with 9 bases lining up with TRBD2. The germline V gene encodes CDR1 LGHDT and CDR2 YNNKEL (reference sequence). V lost 7 bases to trimming and J lost 4 bases; unmatched junction nucleotides: 8. The CDR3 sequence is 15 residues long. CDR3 bases: TGTGCCAGCACCTCTACGACTAGCGGTTACAATGAGCAGTTCTTC. Encoded protein: CASTSTTSGYNEQFF.

The chain links TRBV5-4 to TRBJ1-1, with D tentatively TRBD1 (5 bases). CDR3 length: 13 residues. Germline V gene data show CDR1 as SGHNT and CDR2 as YYREEE (reference sequence). Trimming took 4 bases from V and 7 from J, leaving 14 bases between them. The CDR3 loop reads CASSLNIRGEAFF. CDR3 in DNA: TGTGCCAGCAGCCTAAACATAAGGGGTGAAGCTTTCTTT.

This chain connects TRBV5-5 to TRBJ2-7; D is possibly TRBD1 (6 bases). The germline CDR1 and CDR2 sequences are SGHKS and YYEKEE (reference sequence). V was pared by 2 bases and J by 2 bases, with 11 bases between. This CDR3 region has 14 residues. CDR3 in amino acids: CASSLRQVAYEQYV. DNA of the CDR3: TGTGCCAGCAGCTTAAGACAGGTTGCCTACGAGCAGTACGTC.

In DNA, the CDR3 is TGTGCCAGCAGGGATACGGGACAGGGGGAGACCCAGTACTTC. It translates to CASRDTGQGETQYF. The gene calls are TRBV6-5 and TRBJ2-5; 10 bases are shared with TRBD1. CDR1 is MNHEY and CDR2 is SVGAGI in the germline V gene. V shed 6 bases and J 5 bases; nucleotides not matched to a gene: 6. The CDR3 extends over 14 amino acids.

This clone was seen once. The same CDR3 can be traced to other DNA sequences in this sample. This chain connects TRBV29-1 to TRBJ1-2, with 8 bases that match TRBD1. Unmatched junction bases numbered 0, after V lost 4 bases and J lost 2 bases. CDR1 is SQVTM, CDR2 ANQGSEA, per germline. The CDR3 consists of 12 residues. The CDR3 region has the DNA TGCAGCGTTGGACAGGGGAACTATGGCTACACCTTC. It codes for CSVGQGNYGYTF.

The J gene is TRBJ1-6, the V gene TRBV11-2; the match to TRBD1 covers 7 bases. CDR1 is SGHAT, CDR2 FQNNGV, per germline. The V gene end was trimmed by 5 bases and the J gene end by 4 bases; junction bases not matched to a gene: 2. The CDR3 length is 14 residues. Written as DNA, the CDR3 is TGTGCCAGCAGCCACAGGGGTTATAATTCACCCCTCCACTTT. Protein sequence: CASSHRGYNSPLHF.

The CDR3 here is CASSHEDRAHQPQHF. CDR3 DNA: TGTGCCAGCAGCCACGAAGACAGGGCCCATCAGCCCCAGCATTTT. The chain couples TRBV4-2 to TRBJ1-5, with 7 bases aligning to TRBD1. This CDR3 is 15 amino acids long. V lost 3 bases to trimming and J lost 5 bases; unmatched junction nucleotides: 7. Germline V gene lookup returns CDR1 LGHNA and CDR2 YNFKEQ.

This clone has a handful of counts. The chain uses TRBV3-1 (or the pseudogene TRBV3-2) and TRBJ2-2, with D unclear. The CDR3 has 14 amino acids. CDR1 is LGHDT, CDR2 YNNKEL, per germline (reference sequence). The ends were cut back, 0 bases at V and 6 bases at J, with 8 bases in the middle. The CDR3 loop is CASSQDPVAGELFF. DNA of the CDR3: TGTGCCAGCAGCCAAGACCCGGTGGCCGGGGAGCTGTTTTTT.

Turning to this clone: Other DNA sequences within the sample encode an identical CDR3. The rearrangement joins TRBV19 to TRBJ1-2; no firm D call. Germline V gives CDR1 LNHDA, CDR2 SQIVND (reference sequence). The CDR3 has 13 amino acids. Trimming pared 3 bases from V and 3 bases from J, leaving 8 bases between. The CDR3 region is CASSIREDYGYTF. CDR3 sequence (DNA): TGTGCCAGTAGTATTAGAGAGGACTATGGCTACACCTTC.

The chain carries TRBV9 and TRBJ2-3, with D perhaps TRBD2 (5 bases). The V gene lost 0 bases and the J gene lost 0 bases, with 14 bases spanning the gap. Germline V CDR1 and CDR2: SGDLS, YYNGEE. The CDR3 runs to 17 residues. DNA for the CDR3: TGTGCCAGCAGCGTAGGCGCGGTGGGAGTAAGCACAGATACGCAGTATTTT. The encoded protein is CASSVGAVGVSTDTQYF.

V gene TRBV6-5 combines with J gene TRBJ1-2; TRBD1 agrees at 7 bases. The CDR3 sequence is 15 residues long. CDR1 is MNHEY and CDR2 is SVGAGI in the germline V gene. With V trimmed by 8 bases and J by 4 bases, 13 bases remained unmatched. The CDR3 bases are TGTGCCAGCTTCGGACAGGAGAGAAGTAGCTATGGCTACACCTTC. Translation: CASFGQERSSYGYTF.